This T cell receptor (beta chain) emerged from a study of blood T cell repertoires in COVID-19. Original handling: Reference gene primer amplification gave estimated nucleated cell counts. Only in-frame clones appear in the TCRdb table, and some are missing; sequencing was by immunoSEQ multiplex PCR. The V and J calls and clone size come from that table; D and trimming were worked out from the DNA. This sample has about 480,000 clones; about 90% occur once, and the top ten carry under 2.5%. CDR1 is MNHEY and CDR2 is SMNVEV in the germline V gene (reference sequence). V dropped 5 bases and J dropped 5; count of bases not matched to a gene: 10. The CDR3 spans 15 residues.

The origin of this receptor is a woman aged 18-29 years with acute COVID-19. Sequencing used PBMCs or T cells enriched from blood (not recorded which). The chain employs TRBV27 and TRBJ1-1, with 8 bases fitting TRBD1. Here the CDR3 DNA reads TGTGCCAGCAGTCGGACCCCCAGGGGGCGTACTGAAGCTTTCTTT. Protein product: CASSRTPRGRTEAFF.